What follows describes a single T cell receptor beta chain. No antigen is known for it. The protocol was immunoSEQ multiplex PCR, while the TCRdb copy is restricted to in-frame clones and leaves out a portion. This table has about 94,000 clones, 91% appearing once. The sample originates from a study of OX40 agonist ivuxolimab in advanced cancers. Study-wide results and caveats: In CD8+ T cells, expanded clones were on average more numerous than in CD4+. Also present in some nonresponders was a low level of normalized T-cell clonal expansion.

Sample: CD4+ or CD8+ T cells sorted from blood, taken in a trial of the OX40 agonist ivuxolimab. The receptor's source is an adult with an advanced solid tumor such as melanoma, head and neck, liver or kidney cancer.

The CDR3 spells CASSLDGQSGTGELFF. As DNA, the CDR3 is TGTGCCAGCAGCTTGGACGGACAGAGTGGGACCGGGGAGCTGTTTTTT. V gene TRBV5-4 combines with J gene TRBJ2-2; maybe TRBD1 (6 bases). The CDR3 has 16 residues. V lost 0 bases and J 5 bases, leaving 14 bases between the germline ends. The germline CDR1 and CDR2 sequences are SGHNT and YYREEE (reference sequence).